This T cell receptor (beta chain) was identified during a study of T cells in Graves' hyperthyroidism and ophthalmopathy. Study findings and constraints: Stable hyperthyroidism and ophthalmopathy were separated using 13 V-J signatures. Onset of ophthalmopathy came a median around 7.1 months after the model predicted it. Most clonotypes that expanded in the thyroid above 0.001 also showed up in blood.

There were TCR beta CDR3 regions amplified from RNA transcripts. First-round RT-PCR of the TCR CDR3 relied on the HTBI primer set. TCRdb re-analysed the multiplex PCR reads in MiXCR, keeping a single row per CDR3 protein. The repertoire includes 550,000 to 700,000 distinct CDR3 sequences, around 46% of them detected once, and under 20% sits in the top ten. Many counts were recorded for this clonotype. Antigen: not known. CDR3 length: 14 amino acids. V gave up 0 bases and J gave up 0 bases, with 9 bases separating them. The V gene's germline CDR1 is DFQATT and CDR2 SNEGSKA (reference sequence). The origin of this receptor is an adult woman with Graves' disease, either hyperthyroidism or ophthalmopathy (not recorded which). This chain connects TRBV20-1 to TRBJ2-7; no clear D. The material sequenced was peripheral blood or thyroid tissue (not recorded which). The CDR3 DNA follows: TGCAGTGCTAGAGACTTGGTAAGCTCCTACGAGCAGTACTTC. This gives the protein CSARDLVSSYEQYF.